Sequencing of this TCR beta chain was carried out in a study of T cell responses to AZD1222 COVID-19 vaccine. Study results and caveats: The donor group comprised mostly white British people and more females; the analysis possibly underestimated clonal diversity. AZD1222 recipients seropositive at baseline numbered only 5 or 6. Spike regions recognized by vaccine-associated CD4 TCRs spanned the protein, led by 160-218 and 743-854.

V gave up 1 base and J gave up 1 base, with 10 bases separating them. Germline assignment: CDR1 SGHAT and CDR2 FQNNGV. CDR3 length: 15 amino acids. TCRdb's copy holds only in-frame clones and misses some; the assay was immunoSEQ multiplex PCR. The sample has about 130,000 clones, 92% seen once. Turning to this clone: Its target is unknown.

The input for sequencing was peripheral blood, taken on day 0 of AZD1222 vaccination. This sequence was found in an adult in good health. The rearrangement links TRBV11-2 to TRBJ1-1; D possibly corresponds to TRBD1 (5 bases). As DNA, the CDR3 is TGTGCCAGCAGCTTAGTAAGGGGTCGGAACACTGAAGCTTTCTTT. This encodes CASSLVRGRNTEAFF.